These T cell receptor beta chains were read from a single sample in a study of human T cells and chemical hapten exposure. TCRdb itself ran the RACE reads through MiXCR, one entry per CDR3 protein. The repertoire holds around 350,000 distinct CDR3 sequences, 4.5% to 7% seen once, with roughly 8.2% in the top ten. This material consisted of whole blood, taken in connection with sensitization to the hapten diphenylcyclopropenone (DPC). These receptor sequences come from a woman aged 18-29 years with alopecia areata. Some clones in this sample may be carry-over from other donors' samples. Both conserved end residues are part of each CDR3. The D gene is left open where the match is weak. Clone size appears in some rows only: once, few, many, or a class for an expanded clone.

14,TRBV4-2,-,few,TRBJ2-7,TGTGCCAGCGGCCTGACCGAAGGGCTCTCCGAGCAGTACTTC,CASGLTEGLSEQYF
15,TRBV9,-,few,TRBJ1-1,TGTGCCAGCAGCTCCCGAGGTGCGGTGAACACTGAAGCTTTCTTT,CASSSRGAVNTEAFF
15,TRBV6-2/TRBV6-3,TRBD1,few,TRBJ1-1,TGTGCCAGCAGTAGACAGGGGGAGCTGAACACTGAAGCTTTCTTT,CASSRQGELNTEAFF
16,TRBV7-2,-,few,TRBJ2-2,TGTGCCAGCAGCTTAGGCGCTGGGGGAGCCCCCGGGGAGCTGTTTTTT,CASSLGAGGAPGELFF
14,TRBV6-2/TRBV6-3,-,many,TRBJ1-2,TGTGCCACCCCTCCTCCAAGGGCTAACTATGGCTACACCTTC,CATPPPRANYGYTF
13,TRBV2,-,few,TRBJ2-5,TGTGCCAGCAGTGCGGACGGGGCAGAGACCCAGTACTTC,CASSADGAETQYF
13,TRBV3-1,-,-,TRBJ1-2,TGTGCCAGCAGCCAAGATCCGGTCTATGGCTACACCTTC,CASSQDPVYGYTF
14,TRBV4-1,TRBD1,-,TRBJ1-1,TGCGCCAGCAGCGAACCTGACAGGGCCACTGAAGCTTTCTTT,CASSEPDRATEAFF
16,TRBV3-1,TRBD2,few,TRBJ2-5,TGTGCCAGCAGCCAAGCTTTCGGGGGGGCCGCCGGGACCCAGTACTTC,CASSQAFGGAAGTQYF
15,TRBV7-9,-,many,TRBJ2-7,TGTGCCAGCAGCTTAGATTCAGGCGTCCACTACGAGCAGTACTTC,CASSLDSGVHYEQYF
14,TRBV2,TRBD1,-,TRBJ1-5,TGTGCCAGCAGGGACAGGGTCAGCAATCAGCCCCAGCATTTT,CASRDRVSNQPQHF
18,TRBV7-2,TRBD1,-,TRBJ1-4,TGTGCCAGCAGCCCCAGACAGGGGTATTTGGCGGATGGTGAAAAACTGTTTTTT,CASSPRQGYLADGEKLFF
15,TRBV4-3,-,-,TRBJ2-7,TGCGCCAGCAGCCAAGATCGCCAGAACTCCTACGAGCAGTACTTC,CASSQDRQNSYEQYF
16,TRBV7-2,TRBD2,many,TRBJ2-1,TGTGCCAGCAGCTTAGCTCCTAGCGGGGGGTACAATGAGCAGTTCTTC,CASSLAPSGGYNEQFF
15,TRBV7-9,-,few,TRBJ1-2,TGTGCCAGCAGCTTAGGCCCAGGGCCACCAGGTGGCTACACCTTC,CASSLGPGPPGGYTF
15,TRBV4-3,TRBD1,few,TRBJ1-2,TGCGCCAGCAGCCAAGACAATCTCGCACAGGGGACTTGCACCTTC,CASSQDNLAQGTCTF
13,TRBV6-5,TRBD1,many,TRBJ1-1,TGTGCCAGCAGCCGGGACAGGGACACTGAAGCTTTCTTT,CASSRDRDTEAFF
16,TRBV28,-,-,TRBJ1-5,TGTGCCAGCAGTTTATGGGAAGCGGGGGATCATCAGCCCCAGCATTTT,CASSLWEAGDHQPQHF
16,TRBV5-1,TRBD2,many,TRBJ2-3,TGCGCCAGCAGCTCCGGGGCGCGGGGGGTAGGAGATACGCAGTATTTT,CASSSGARGVGDTQYF
13,TRBV29-1,TRBD1,many,TRBJ1-5,TGCAGCGTCGCAACAGGGGGCAATCAGCCCCAGCATTTT,CSVATGGNQPQHF